The 26 T cell receptor beta chains below were found in one sample sequenced in a study of beta chain features in type 1 diabetes. Whole-study results and caveats: Shortening that was moderate but significant affected the TCRB CDR3s of Type 1 diabetes patients in all four CD4+ subsets.

No antigen is known for these receptors. Every bit of the isolated RNA underwent reverse transcription, so sequencing read expressed TCRB transcripts. The method was immunoSEQ multiplex PCR; TCRdb's version includes in-frame clones alone and lacks a portion of them. In the table there are 600,000 to 700,000 clones, under 15% of which are singletons. The sample consisted of naive CD4+ T cells from blood. The origin of the receptors is a man in his thirties or forties with type 1 diabetes.

The rearrangement uses TRBV5-6 and TRBJ1-5; D perhaps matches TRBD1 (6 bases). With 1 base removed from V and 7 bases from J, the gap between germline ends came to 18 bases. The CDR3 totals 16 residues. CDR1 SGHDT and CDR2 YYEEEE come from the germline V gene. The CDR3 DNA reads TGTGCCAGCAGCTTGCGCCCACAGGGCGGCTGGCAGCCCCAGCATTTT. It codes for CASSLRPQGGWQPQHF.

This clone was seen a handful of times. The rearrangement links TRBV29-1 to TRBJ2-3, with 9 bases that match TRBD2. V gave up 4 bases and J gave up 3 bases; unmatched junction bases: 8. This CDR3 spans 15 amino acids. Germline V lookup: CDR1 SQVTM, CDR2 ANQGSEA. This CDR3 reads CSVGASGGLTDTQYF. The DNA of the CDR3 is TGCAGCGTTGGGGCCAGCGGGGGGTTGACAGATACGCAGTATTTT.

This clone appeared a few times. V gene TRBV6-5 combines with J gene TRBJ1-4; 8 positions match TRBD1. J lost 8 bases, V lost 6 bases, and 5 bases had no gene match. CDR3 length: 13 amino acids. CDR1 is MNHEY and CDR2 is SVGAGI in the germline V gene. CDR3 bases: TGTGCCAGCAGCCAGGGGGCTTGGGAAAAACTGTTTTTT. Translation: CASSQGAWEKLFF.

The rearrangement joins TRBV5-1 to TRBJ1-1; D gene unclear. Germline CDR1 reads SGHRS; CDR2 reads YFSETQ. The V end lost 4 bases, the J end lost 3 bases, and 10 bases lay between the germline ends. The CDR3 is made up of 13 amino acids. The CDR3 DNA reads as TGCGCCAGCAGCGTGACGACGGACACTGAAGCTTTCTTT. As protein: CASSVTTDTEAFF.

This clone was seen only a few times. This chain links TRBV5-1 with TRBJ1-2; D is perhaps TRBD1 (6 bases). The CDR3 spans 15 residues. Germline V gene lookup returns CDR1 SGHRS and CDR2 YFSETQ. The V end lost 0 bases, the J end lost 4 bases, and 13 bases lay between the germline ends. Written as DNA, the CDR3 is TGCGCCAGCAGCTTGGAAGAAGGGGGATCCTATGGCTACACCTTC. It specifies CASSLEEGGSYGYTF.

Only a few counts were recorded for this clone. The rearrangement links TRBV7-9 to TRBJ2-1, with 14 bases matching TRBD2. This CDR3 comprises 16 residues. With 5 bases clipped from V and 5 bases from J, the junction kept 5 bases outside the gene matches. Germline-derived CDR1 and CDR2 are SEHNR and FQNEAQ (reference sequence). Written as DNA, the CDR3 is TGTGCCAGCAGCGCGCGACTAGCGGGGGGGCACAATGAGCAGTTCTTC. Translated, it gives CASSARLAGGHNEQFF.

This chain uses TRBV7-2 with TRBJ1-2; possible D gene TRBD1, 5 bases. V was pared by 1 base and J by 2 bases, with 20 bases between. The CDR3 contains 18 residues. Germline CDR1 and CDR2: SGHTA and FQGNSA. The CDR3 loop reads CASSLDGGASLRNYGYTF. CDR3 DNA: TGTGCCAGCAGCTTAGATGGGGGAGCCTCTCTTCGAAACTATGGCTACACCTTC.

The V and J genes are TRBV7-2 and TRBJ2-7; tentatively, D is TRBD1 (5 bases). From germline, CDR1 is SGHTA and CDR2 FQGNSA. The CDR3 is 14 amino acids. V dropped 0 bases and J dropped 7 bases, with 13 bases sitting between them. The CDR3 region has the DNA TGTGCCAGCAGCTTAGCCTCCAGGGTTGGAGAGCAGTACTTC. Encoded protein: CASSLASRVGEQYF.

With respect to this clone: At one boundary the junction diverges from the germline segment, which might be a read error. CDR3 in amino acids: CASSPPGDSHEQYF. The CDR3 nucleotides are TGTGCCAGCAGCCCGCCGGGGGACTCCCACGAGCAGTACTTC. V usage is TRBV7-2 and J usage is TRBJ2-7, with TRBD2 as a possible D gene (6 bases). The CDR3 sequence is 14 residues long. Germline-derived CDR1 and CDR2 are SGHTA and FQGNSA.

This clone turned up a few times. The CDR3 loop reads CASSQDIRGRSSSYNSPLHF. CDR3 coding DNA: TGCGCCAGCAGCCAAGATATCAGGGGGCGGTCAAGCTCCTATAATTCACCCCTCCACTTT. This chain connects TRBV4-3 to TRBJ1-6, with 8 bases fitting TRBD1. The V segment lost 0 bases and the J segment 0 bases; nucleotides outside the gene matches: 10. This CDR3 has 20 amino acids. Germline V CDR1 and CDR2: LGHNA, YSLEER.

V gene TRBV27 combines with J gene TRBJ2-4; no clear D. CDR1 and CDR2 from the germline V gene are MNHEY and SMNVEV (reference sequence). Between the trimmed V and J ends, which lost 2 bases and 5 bases, there was a span of 7 bases. CDR3 length equals 13 residues. The CDR3 coding sequence is TGTGCCAGCAGTTTAACACCAGAAAACATTCAGTACTTC. Translated, it gives CASSLTPENIQYF.

This clone was detected a few times. The rearrangement joins TRBV29-1 to TRBJ2-7, with D perhaps matching TRBD1 or TRBD2 (5 bases each). CDR1 and CDR2 (germline): SQVTM, ANQGSEA. Trimming cost V 3 bases and J 6 bases, with 18 bases left between them. The CDR3 totals 14 residues. CDR3 nucleotides: TGCAGCGTTGATCCGGGGCAGATGGGCGGCGAGCAGTACTTC. Its translation is CSVDPGQMGGEQYF.

The chain combines TRBV2 with TRBJ1-4; TRBD1 might be the D (5 bases). V was trimmed by 11 bases and J by 8 bases, leaving 18 bases between them. The CDR3 extends over 13 amino acids. Germline loops: CDR1 SNHLY, CDR2 FYNNEI. DNA of the CDR3: TGTGCCGGCTACAGGAGCAAAGGGGAAAAACTGTTTTTT. Its translation: CAGYRSKGEKLFF. The entire variable domain, with the rest obtained from reference TRBV2 and TRBJ1-4, is as follows: EPEVTQTPSHQVTQMGQEVILRCVPISNHLYFYWYRQILGQKVEFLVSFYNNEISEKSEIFDDQFSVERPDGSNFTLKIRSTKLEDSAMYFCAGYRSKGEKLFFGSGTQLSVL.

The V and J genes are TRBV18 and TRBJ2-7; D possibly corresponds to TRBD1 (5 bases). The CDR3 loop spans 15 amino acids. V was cut by 2 bases and J by 0 bases, with 11 bases left in between. Germline V lookup: CDR1 KGHSH, CDR2 LQKENI. The CDR3 bases are TGTGCCAGCTCACCAGGACAATTGGCCTCCTACGAGCAGTACTTC. It codes for CASSPGQLASYEQYF.

The rearrangement links TRBV18 to TRBJ1-1; the match to TRBD1 covers 7 bases. This CDR3 region has 14 residues. V shed 0 bases and J 8 bases; nucleotides not matched to a gene: 6. Per the germline V gene, CDR1 is KGHSH and CDR2 is LQKENI. Here the CDR3 DNA reads TGTGCCAGCTCACCACCGACAGGGCCAGAGGAAGCTTTCTTT. Its protein product is CASSPPTGPEEAFF.

The genes are TRBV9 and TRBJ1-1; a weak D match, TRBD1 (5 bases). Trimming removed 0 bases at V and 10 bases at J, with 19 bases between. CDR3 length equals 15 residues. CDR1 and CDR2 (germline): SGDLS, YYNGEE. The CDR3, as DNA: TGTGCCAGCAGCGTAGAGGGAACTGGAGGGGCGCGAGCTTTCTTT. Its protein product is CASSVEGTGGARAFF. Based on the CDR3 plus reference TRBV9 and TRBJ1-1, the full variable domain is DSGVTQTPKHLITATGQRVTLRCSPRSGDLSVYWYQQSLDQGLQFLIQYYNGEERAKGNILERFSAQQFPDLHSELNLSSLELGDSALYFCASSVEGTGGARAFFGQGTRLTVV.

V and J are TRBV5-1 and TRBJ2-3; D perhaps matches TRBD2 (6 bases). In germline, CDR1 is SGHRS, CDR2 YFSETQ. The CDR3 consists of 15 residues. V shed 0 bases and J shed 2 bases, with 10 bases lying between them. The CDR3 loop reads CASSLAGVNTDTQYF. The CDR3 DNA reads as TGCGCCAGCAGCTTGGCGGGAGTTAACACAGATACGCAGTATTTT.

This clone was observed a few times. The chain couples TRBV7-2 to TRBJ1-5; D is unresolved. The V end lost 6 bases, the J end lost 4 bases, and 22 bases lay between the germline ends. The CDR3 length is 17 residues. CDR1 is SGHTA, CDR2 FQGNSA, per germline. Written as DNA, the CDR3 is TGTGCCAGCAGTTCCTTGAGGGCAGCCCGCTTTAATCAGCCCCAGCATTTT. Its protein is CASSSLRAARFNQPQHF. The full variable domain, completed using reference TRBV7-2 and TRBJ1-5, is GAGVSQSPSNKVTEKGKDVELRCDPISGHTALYWYRQSLGQGLEFLIYFQGNSAPDKSGLPSDRFSAERTGGSVSTLTIQRTQQEDSAVYLCASSSLRAARFNQPQHFGDGTRLSIL.

This clone was counted between two and nine times. The chain uses TRBV14 and TRBJ1-1; no definite D call. Looked up from germline, CDR1 is SGHDN and CDR2 is FVKESK. V was cut by 4 bases and J by 1 base, with 7 bases left in between. The CDR3 totals 13 residues. The CDR3 DNA reads TGTGCCAGCAGCCTACAACGGAACACTGAAGCTTTCTTT. Its translation is CASSLQRNTEAFF.

There are a few counts of this clone. This chain links TRBV4-3 with TRBJ1-2; D unresolved. This CDR3 is built from 15 residues. The ends were cut back, 0 bases at V and 8 bases at J, with 16 bases in the middle. CDR1 is LGHNA, CDR2 YSLEER, per germline. Here the CDR3 DNA reads TGCGCCAGCAGCCAAGATCGGTTCGGAGTTGGCGGCTACACCTTC. It is translated as CASSQDRFGVGGYTF.

This clone has just a few counts. CDR3 sequence (DNA): TGTGCCAGCAGCTTAGAGGCAGCGGTAGAGACCCAGTACTTC. Amino acids: CASSLEAAVETQYF. The chain recombines TRBV7-6 with TRBJ2-5, with a possible D match to TRBD2 (5 bases). CDR1 is SGHVS and CDR2 is FNYEAQ in the germline V gene. Trimming pared 1 base from V and 4 bases from J, leaving 10 bases between. This CDR3 is 14 amino acids long.

This rearrangement joins TRBV11-2 to TRBJ1-1; D call uncertain. The V end lost 5 bases, the J end lost 1 base, and 11 bases lay between the germline ends. The CDR3 contains 14 residues. CDR1 and CDR2 from the germline V gene are SGHAT and FQNNGV. The CDR3 DNA follows: TGTGCCAGCAGCCAGAGACACTCGAACACTGAAGCTTTCTTT. It translates to CASSQRHSNTEAFF.

This chain connects TRBV4-2 to TRBJ2-1, with 8 bases identical to TRBD2. With 1 base clipped from V and 9 bases from J, the junction kept 2 bases outside the gene matches. The CDR3 spans 13 residues. Looked up from germline, CDR1 is LGHNA and CDR2 is YNFKEQ. The CDR3 is CASSQGAGVEQFF. Here the CDR3 DNA reads TGTGCCAGCAGCCAAGGAGCGGGGGTTGAGCAGTTCTTC.

This clone has more than one count but fewer than ten. The rearrangement uses TRBV5-1 and TRBJ2-2, with 9 bases fitting TRBD1. The germline CDR1 and CDR2 sequences are SGHRS and YFSETQ. V was pared by 4 bases and J by 1 base, with 5 bases of the junction left unmatched. The CDR3 runs 16 residues. This chain's CDR3 is CASSGTGLENTGELFF. DNA for the CDR3: TGCGCCAGCAGCGGGACAGGGCTTGAGAACACCGGGGAGCTGTTTTTT.

In its sample, this clone was seen a few times. The V gene is TRBV7-9, the J gene TRBJ2-7; D may be TRBD1 (5 bases). Germline loops: CDR1 SEHNR, CDR2 FQNEAQ (reference sequence). Deletions cut 5 bases from V and 7 bases from J, with 18 bases between. This CDR3 has 14 amino acids. This CDR3 reads CASSTLQGAGEQYF. The CDR3 DNA follows: TGTGCCAGCAGCACTCTACAAGGGGCTGGTGAGCAGTACTTC.

The V gene is TRBV6-6, the J gene TRBJ2-3; 11 bases fit TRBD2. Germline CDR1 and CDR2: MNHNY and SVGAGI (reference sequence). The CDR3 sequence is 15 residues long. The V and J ends lost 5 bases and 1 base, in that order; junction bases with no gene match: 2. The CDR3 DNA follows: TGTGCCAGCAGTACGACTAGCGGGGGCACAGATACGCAGTATTTT. This gives the protein CASSTTSGGTDTQYF.